The 21 T cell receptor beta chains reported below all come from one sample, sequenced in a study of T cells in tuberculosis. TCRdb keeps only in-frame clones here, not all; method: immunoSEQ multiplex PCR. The top ten hold 13% of the sample, which has some 10,000 clones, approximately 94% seen once. The sample taken for sequencing was PBMCs. Receptors originate from an adult with tuberculosis.

The gene calls are TRBV30 and TRBJ1-5; D perhaps matches TRBD1 (5 bases). Trimming cost V 4 bases and J 5 bases, with 12 bases left between them. Germline values: CDR1 GTSNPN, CDR2 SVGIG (reference sequence). The CDR3 runs 13 residues. The CDR3 loop reads CAWTQGEDQPQHF. The CDR3 DNA follows: TGTGCCTGGACCCAGGGTGAGGATCAGCCCCAGCATTTT.

The chain joins TRBV27 to TRBJ2-1, with 8 bases identical to TRBD2. Germline V gene sequence: CDR1 MNHEY, CDR2 SMNVEV (reference sequence). V gave up 0 bases and J gave up 1 base; unmatched junction bases: 2. This CDR3 region has 16 residues. The CDR3 sequence is CASSLSTSASYNEQFF. CDR3 in DNA: TGTGCCAGCAGTTTATCGACTAGCGCTTCCTACAATGAGCAGTTCTTC.

The V and J genes are TRBV29-1 and TRBJ2-1; D perhaps matches TRBD1 (5 bases). Germline CDR1 reads SQVTM; CDR2 reads ANQGSEA. The CDR3 has 14 amino acids. The CDR3 DNA reads as TGCACCGTCATGGGGCTCCGTGAAGGCAATGAGCAGTTCTTC. Protein: CTVMGLREGNEQFF.

This chain joins TRBV6-5 and TRBJ2-7; tentative D call: TRBD2 (7 bases). The V and J ends lost 4 bases and 0 bases respectively, with 10 bases between them. The CDR3 consists of 14 residues. Germline V gene lookup returns CDR1 MNHEY and CDR2 SVGAGI. The CDR3 nucleotides read TGTGCCAGCAGTTGGGGGGGGGCCTCCTACGAGCAGTACTTC. Protein sequence: CASSWGGASYEQYF.

The chain joins TRBV5-1 to TRBJ2-7; 7 bases agree with TRBD2. This CDR3 has 14 amino acids. Trimming took 0 bases from V and 4 from J; bases not matched to a gene: 4. CDR1 and CDR2 from the germline V gene are SGHRS and YFSETQ. This CDR3 reads CASSLAGEGYEQYF. For the CDR3, the DNA is TGCGCCAGCAGCTTGGCGGGGGAGGGTTACGAGCAGTACTTC.

The chain carries TRBV5-1 and TRBJ2-3, with 7 bases fitting TRBD1. The CDR3 runs to 16 residues. CDR1 is SGHRS and CDR2 is YFSETQ in the germline V gene. The junction had 7 bases not matched to a gene; V was cut back by 2 bases and J by 1 base. Here the CDR3 reads CASSLRQGRGTDTQYF. DNA of the CDR3: TGCGCCAGCAGCTTAAGACAGGGCCGAGGCACAGATACGCAGTATTTT.

J is TRBJ1-2 and V is TRBV6-5, with D possibly being TRBD1 (6 bases). Germline CDR1 is MNHEY and CDR2 is SVGAGI. V was cut by 6 bases and J by 0 bases, with 14 bases left in between. This CDR3 has 15 residues. CDR3 residues: CASSRQDPANYGYTF. As DNA, the CDR3 is TGTGCCAGCAGCCGACAGGATCCAGCTAACTATGGCTACACCTTC.

This chain uses TRBV9 with TRBJ1-2, with 8 nucleotides matching TRBD1. V was clipped by 3 bases and J by 8 bases; unmatched bases: 3. Germline CDR1 SGDLS, CDR2 YYNGEE. This CDR3 has 12 amino acids. The DNA for the CDR3 is TGTGCCAGCAGCGAGCAGGGGGCGGGCTACACCTTC. Protein sequence: CASSEQGAGYTF.

The chain uses TRBV29-1 and TRBJ1-4; D unclear. V lost 2 bases to trimming and J lost 13 bases, with 14 bases between them. Germline loops: CDR1 SQVTM, CDR2 ANQGSEA. This CDR3 has 12 residues. The chain's CDR3 is CSVETRHRGLFF. The DNA of the CDR3 is TGCAGCGTTGAAACAAGGCATCGCGGACTGTTTTTT.

This clone was found a few times. The genes are TRBV30 and TRBJ1-6, with D possibly being TRBD1 (6 bases). Germline CDR1 and CDR2: GTSNPN and SVGIG (reference sequence). CDR3 length equals 13 residues. Trimming removed 6 bases from V and 7 bases from J, with 13 bases in between. In nucleotides, the CDR3 is TGTGCCTGTAACTCCAGGGGCAATTCACCCCTCCACTTT. As protein: CACNSRGNSPLHF.

The chain recombines TRBV28 with TRBJ2-7; 9 positions agree with TRBD2. The CDR3 covers 16 residues. The V gene's germline CDR1 is MDHEN and CDR2 SYDVKM. The V segment lost 4 bases and the J segment 4 bases; nucleotides outside the gene matches: 11. CDR3 region: CASSSPTSGSYYEQYF. The CDR3 DNA follows: TGTGCCAGCAGTTCGCCGACTAGCGGTTCTTATTACGAGCAGTACTTC.

This chain connects TRBV15 to TRBJ2-5; TRBD2 aligns across 7 bases. Germline V gene sequence: CDR1 LNHNV, CDR2 YYDKDF (reference sequence). The ends lost 1 base at V and 5 bases at J; junction bases unmatched: 7. The CDR3 has 15 residues. The CDR3 DNA reads TGTGCCACCAGCAGAGCCCGGGAGGTCGGGGAGACCCAGTACTTC. Protein sequence: CATSRAREVGETQYF.

The V and J genes are TRBV4-1 and TRBJ2-7; weak D call: TRBD2 (6 bases). V dropped 1 base and J dropped 1 base, with 8 bases sitting between them. Germline-derived CDR1 and CDR2 are MGHRA and YSYEKL. This CDR3 region has 14 residues. CDR3 DNA: TGCGCCAGCAGCCAAGGACTAGGTTCCTACGAGCAGTACTTC. It is translated as CASSQGLGSYEQYF.

The rearrangement links TRBV10-1 to TRBJ1-1; D remains ambiguous. The CDR3 sequence is 13 residues long. Trimming took 6 bases from V and 2 from J, leaving 10 bases between them. Germline CDR1 is WNHNN and CDR2 is SYGVQD (reference sequence). The CDR3 coding sequence is TGCGCCAGCAGCGAAGATCTAAACACTGAAGCTTTCTTT. It encodes CASSEDLNTEAFF.

This clone appeared once. J is TRBJ2-7 and V is TRBV30; D is possibly TRBD2 (6 bases). The germline CDR1 and CDR2 sequences are GTSNPN and SVGIG (reference sequence). With 0 bases removed from V and 3 bases from J, the gap between germline ends came to 18 bases. This CDR3 region has 16 residues. The CDR3 DNA sequence: TGTGCCTGGAGTGTACTAGCCAATGGGCGAGGCTACGAGCAGTACTTC. Amino acids: CAWSVLANGRGYEQYF.

The V call is TRBV11-2, the J call TRBJ2-7; maybe TRBD2 (5 bases). The length of the CDR3 is 11 residues. Per the germline V gene, CDR1 is SGHAT and CDR2 is FQNNGV. V was clipped by 5 bases and J by 13 bases, with 15 bases between them. CDR3 DNA sequence: TGTGCCAGCAGCCGATCGGGGTTCAGTTACTTC. This codes for CASSRSGFSYF.

The chain has TRBV30 and TRBJ2-7; a weak D match, TRBD1 (6 bases). The CDR3 is 12 amino acids. The germline V and J ends were trimmed by 1 base and 7 bases, with 11 bases remaining between them. The V gene's germline CDR1 is GTSNPN and CDR2 SVGIG (reference sequence). The CDR3 region is CAWSDRVGEQYF. In DNA form, the CDR3 reads TGTGCCTGGAGTGACAGGGTGGGGGAGCAGTACTTC.

This chain uses TRBV10-2 with TRBJ1-2; the D gene is possibly TRBD1 (5 bases). V was shortened by 1 base and J by 8 bases, with 14 bases between the two germline ends. The CDR3 contains 14 residues. CDR1 and CDR2 from the germline V gene are WSHSY and SAAADI. The CDR3 DNA sequence: TGCGCCAGCAGTGAGTGGGTAGGACAATCAGGCTACACCTTC. This codes for CASSEWVGQSGYTF.

This clone was seen a handful of times. This chain connects TRBV4-2 to TRBJ1-1; D may be TRBD1 (5 bases). Per germline, CDR1 LGHNA and CDR2 YNFKEQ. V was trimmed by 1 base and J by 0 bases, leaving 6 bases between them. This CDR3 region has 14 residues. CDR3 sequence: CASSQGQLNTEAFF. CDR3 nucleotides: TGTGCCAGCAGCCAAGGACAGCTGAACACTGAAGCTTTCTTT.

This clone was recorded once. This sequence joins TRBV6-5 and TRBJ1-2, with D possibly TRBD1 on 5 matching bases. The CDR3 is 15 amino acids. The germline V gene has CDR1 MNHEY and CDR2 SVGAGI. Trimming shortened V by 3 bases and J by 3 bases, and 14 bases separated the two germline ends. This CDR3 is CASSYGGRRDYGYTF. The CDR3 DNA follows: TGTGCCAGCAGTTATGGGGGGAGGAGAGACTATGGCTACACCTTC.

This chain links TRBV5-6 with TRBJ1-2; D gene ambiguous. CDR3 size: 12 residues. Trimming removed 0 bases at V and 6 bases at J, with 6 bases between. Germline loops: CDR1 SGHDT, CDR2 YYEEEE. CDR3 amino acids: CASSLGGHGYTF. The CDR3 DNA follows: TGTGCCAGCAGCTTGGGCGGCCATGGCTACACCTTC.